Listed here is a single T cell receptor (beta chain). The antigen is unknown. The method was immunoSEQ multiplex PCR; TCRdb's version includes in-frame clones alone and lacks a portion of them. Here the sample spans about 130,000 clones, 90% to 95% being singletons. The entry originates in a study of T cell responses to AZD1222 COVID-19 vaccine. Overall study findings and caveats: Only six individuals given AZD1222 were seropositive at baseline. Increases in Spike-specific TCR breadth and depth were seen after two AZD1222 doses.

Deletions cut 2 bases from V and 2 bases from J, with 10 bases between. The V gene's germline CDR1 is LGHDT and CDR2 YNNKEL (reference sequence). CDR3 length: 15 residues. The chain recombines TRBV3-1 (or the pseudogene TRBV3-2) with TRBJ2-1; D is unresolved. The source was peripheral blood, collected on day 0 of AZD1222 vaccination. This TCR was recovered from an adult in good health. CDR3 DNA: TGTGCCAGCAGCCAAACTGTGGGAACCTACAATGAGCAGTTCTTC. This encodes CASSQTVGTYNEQFF.